One sample yielded the 26 T cell receptor beta chains listed below, sequenced in a study of shared clonotypes between healthy human individuals. The assay was immunoSEQ multiplex PCR, and TCRdb's table has in-frame clones only and misses some. The repertoire includes around 600,000 clones, less than 98% of them detected once, and approximately 0.057% sits in the top ten. Material: naive CD4+ T cells sorted from blood. Documented subset: CD45RA+ positively selected. These receptors all come from a woman aged 25-40 years in good health.

This chain links TRBV5-1 with TRBJ2-5; 10 nucleotides align to TRBD2. The J call may be in error: the DNA end matches TRBJ2-7 better. CDR3 length: 14 residues. Germline CDR1 is SGHRS and CDR2 is YFSETQ. The CDR3 here is CASSWLAGAYEQYF. The CDR3 region has the DNA TGCGCCAGCAGCTGGCTAGCGGGAGCTTACGAGCAGTACTTC.

The chain recombines TRBV6-1 with TRBJ2-7, with D uncertain. The germline gives CDR1 MNHNS, CDR2 SASEGT. The CDR3 is 11 amino acids. The ends were cut back, 5 bases at V and 0 bases at J, with 2 bases in the middle. CDR3 sequence: CASSHSYEQYF. In DNA form, the CDR3 reads TGTGCCAGCAGTCACTCCTACGAGCAGTACTTC.

The table lists this clone with a count of one. The same CDR3 also results from other DNA sequences found in this sample. The chain uses TRBV9 and TRBJ2-3; D is ambiguous. Germline CDR1 and CDR2: SGDLS and YYNGEE. The CDR3 runs to 15 residues. V was cut by 0 bases and J by 2 bases, with 10 bases left in between. The CDR3 DNA follows: TGTGCCAGCAGCGTAGTTGGCGGAGCCACAGATACGCAGTATTTT. The encoded protein is CASSVVGGATDTQYF.

The gene calls are TRBV2 and TRBJ1-5, with 10 bases identical to TRBD1. After removal of 6 bases from V and 12 bases from J, the junction contained 2 bases not matched to a gene. CDR3 length: 11 amino acids. Germline lookup yields CDR1 SNHLY and CDR2 FYNNEI. The CDR3 is CASRGQGNQHF. In DNA, the CDR3 is TGTGCCAGCAGGGGACAGGGGAACCAGCATTTT.

The V gene is TRBV2, the J gene TRBJ2-7; possibly TRBD2 for D (6 bases). CDR3 size: 14 residues. Germline V gene lookup returns CDR1 SNHLY and CDR2 FYNNEI. V was shortened by 7 bases and J by 5 bases, with 18 bases between the two germline ends. The CDR3 DNA reads TGTGCCAGCATGGACCCCGGTGGAGGGGACGAGCAGTACTTC. This translates into CASMDPGGGDEQYF. The variable domain in full, with the rest retrieved from reference TRBV2 and TRBJ2-7, is EPEVTQTPSHQVTQMGQEVILRCVPISNHLYFYWYRQILGQKVEFLVSFYNNEISEKSEIFDDQFSVERPDGSNFTLKIRSTKLEDSAMYFCASMDPGGGDEQYFGPGTRLTVT.

This clone was counted once. This chain connects TRBV28 to TRBJ1-2; 7 bases align to TRBD1. CDR1 and CDR2 (germline): MDHEN, SYDVKM. The CDR3 totals 14 residues. J gave up 4 bases and V 2 bases, and 4 bases lay outside the gene matches. The CDR3 protein is CASSLDRDVYGYTF. As DNA, the CDR3 is TGTGCCAGCAGTTTAGACAGGGATGTCTATGGCTACACCTTC.

This chain connects TRBV5-6 to TRBJ1-1; D is uncertain. Germline values: CDR1 SGHDT, CDR2 YYEEEE. The CDR3 runs 14 residues. V was trimmed by 2 bases and J by 5 bases, leaving 13 bases between them. The CDR3 DNA reads TGTGCCAGCAGCTTTGGTGGGGTGGGAACTGAAGCTTTCTTT. Protein: CASSFGGVGTEAFF.

The DNA for the CDR3 is TGCGCCAGCAAGGGACTGGGGTCCTACAATGAGCAGTTCTTC. Translating gives CASKGLGSYNEQFF. The rearrangement links TRBV5-1 to TRBJ2-1, with D perhaps matching TRBD2 (6 bases). The germline CDR1 and CDR2 sequences are SGHRS and YFSETQ. V lost 6 bases, J lost 1 base, and 11 bases lay in between. The CDR3 runs to 14 residues.

DNA of the CDR3: TGCGCCAGCAGCCAGGGGCCCGGTATCAAGCAGTACTTC. Encoded protein: CASSQGPGIKQYF. The genes are TRBV4-3 and TRBJ2-7, with TRBD1 as a possible D gene (5 bases). The CDR3 length is 13 residues. Trimming removed 3 bases at V and 8 bases at J, with 14 bases between. Germline loops: CDR1 LGHNA, CDR2 YSLEER.

The V and J genes are TRBV29-1 and TRBJ2-5; D uncertain. Germline V gene data show CDR1 as SQVTM and CDR2 as ANQGSEA. V shed 0 bases and J shed 4 bases, with 12 bases lying between them. The CDR3 is made up of 14 amino acids. The CDR3 DNA follows: TGCAGCGTTGAAGATGACGGGCAGGCAGAGACCCAGTACTTC. It is translated as CSVEDDGQAETQYF.

The chain links TRBV29-1 to TRBJ1-1; D remains unclear. CDR1 and CDR2 from the germline V gene are SQVTM and ANQGSEA. V lost 6 bases and J 0 bases, leaving 11 bases between the germline ends. The CDR3 covers 13 residues. The CDR3 reads CSVAKPLNTEAFF. The CDR3, as DNA: TGCAGCGTCGCTAAGCCCTTGAACACTGAAGCTTTCTTT.

This sequence joins TRBV13 and TRBJ2-7, with D perhaps TRBD1 or TRBD2 (5 bases each). The germline gives CDR1 PRHDT, CDR2 FYEKMQ (reference sequence). The CDR3 runs to 15 residues. V dropped 5 bases and J dropped 3 bases, with 17 bases sitting between them. For the CDR3, the DNA is TGTGCCAGCAGCCCTAATGGGGCGGGTCTCTACGAGCAGTACTTC. It yields the protein CASSPNGAGLYEQYF.

This sequence joins TRBV10-2 and TRBJ2-5; 15 bases fit TRBD2. This CDR3 spans 16 amino acids. J gave up 7 bases and V 9 bases, and 12 bases lay outside the gene matches. Germline V gene lookup returns CDR1 WSHSY and CDR2 SAAADI. CDR3 coding DNA: TGCGCCAGGGGGGACGGGACTAGCGGGAGGCCGGGGACCCAGTACTTC. Its translation: CARGDGTSGRPGTQYF.

This clone has only one observation. The V call is TRBV19, the J call TRBJ1-1; TRBD1 is a possible D gene (6 bases). Trimming left V 7 bases short and J 5 bases short, with 17 bases between. Per the germline V gene, CDR1 is LNHDA and CDR2 is SQIVND (reference sequence). There are 14 residues in the CDR3. The CDR3 sequence is CASIDPGHRTEAFF. CDR3 DNA: TGTGCCAGTATCGATCCGGGACACCGTACTGAAGCTTTCTTT.

This chain connects TRBV6-5 to TRBJ1-3; D is ambiguous. CDR1 is MNHEY, CDR2 SVGAGI, per germline. Trimming left V 6 bases short and J 0 bases short, with 9 bases between. CDR3 length equals 14 residues. The chain's CDR3 is CASSSDFSGNTIYF. CDR3 coding DNA: TGTGCCAGCAGCTCAGATTTCTCTGGAAACACCATATATTTT.

The rearrangement uses TRBV7-3 and TRBJ2-1; TRBD1 aligns across 9 bases. V trimming: 1 base; J trimming: 5 bases; junction bases outside the gene matches: 12. Germline assignment: CDR1 SGHTA and CDR2 FQGTGA. This CDR3 spans 18 amino acids. CDR3 sequence reads: CASSLNLGQGTLNNEQFF. The CDR3 coding sequence is TGTGCCAGCAGCTTAAACCTGGGACAGGGAACGCTAAACAATGAGCAGTTCTTC.

The J gene is TRBJ1-4, the V gene TRBV2; 7 bases match TRBD1. The CDR3 has 14 residues. Germline-derived CDR1 and CDR2 are SNHLY and FYNNEI. V lost 4 bases, J lost 7 bases, and 6 bases stayed unmatched. CDR3 protein: CASSVQGVGEKLFF. As DNA, the CDR3 is TGTGCCAGCAGTGTTCAGGGGGTGGGTGAAAAACTGTTTTTT.

The V gene is TRBV5-8, the J gene TRBJ1-4, with 9 bases lining up with TRBD1. The CDR3 is 15 residues long. The germline gives CDR1 SGHTS, CDR2 YDEGEE. V lost 0 bases and J lost 6; bases outside the gene matches: 3. CDR3 loop: CASSLGDRADEKLFF. CDR3 in DNA: TGTGCCAGCAGCTTGGGGGACAGGGCTGATGAAAAACTGTTTTTT.

This chain uses TRBV27 with TRBJ1-5; D is unclear. From germline, CDR1 is MNHEY and CDR2 SMNVEV (reference sequence). V gave up 4 bases and J gave up 3 bases, with 10 bases separating them. The CDR3 has 14 amino acids. CDR3 region: CASSSRATNQPQHF. In DNA form, the CDR3 reads TGTGCCAGCAGTTCCCGGGCCACCAATCAGCCCCAGCATTTT.

The CDR3 region is CASSSILKKGSYEQYF. The CDR3 nucleotides are TGTGCCAGCAGCTCCATCCTCAAGAAAGGCTCCTACGAGCAGTACTTC. V gene TRBV11-2 combines with J gene TRBJ2-7; D not certain. V was cut by 4 bases and J by 0 bases, with 16 bases left in between. This CDR3 region has 16 residues. The germline CDR1 and CDR2 sequences are SGHAT and FQNNGV. The full variable domain, in which reference TRBV11-2 and TRBJ2-7 provide the parts outside the CDR3, is EAGVAQSPRYKIIEKRQSVAFWCNPISGHATLYWYQQILGQGPKLLIQFQNNGVVDDSQLPKDRFSAERLKGVDSTLKIQPAKLEDSAVYLCASSSILKKGSYEQYFGPGTRLTVT.

This chain uses TRBV27 with TRBJ2-2; 7 bases line up with TRBD2. This CDR3 spans 14 amino acids. CDR1 is MNHEY, CDR2 SMNVEV, per germline (reference sequence). J gave up 6 bases and V 4 bases, and 5 bases lay outside the gene matches. CDR3 bases: TGTGCCAGCAGTTCGGGGAGGGCCCCCGGGGAGCTGTTTTTT. Protein product: CASSSGRAPGELFF.

This clone occurred once. V is TRBV5-1 and J is TRBJ2-1; D possibly uses TRBD1 or TRBD2 (6 bases each). In germline, CDR1 is SGHRS, CDR2 YFSETQ. The CDR3 loop spans 15 amino acids. V gave up 5 bases and J gave up 2 bases, with 14 bases separating them. CDR3 nucleotide sequence: TGCGCCAGCAGGGGACGGGGGCTGACCTACAATGAGCAGTTCTTC. It encodes CASRGRGLTYNEQFF.

The gene calls are TRBV29-1 and TRBJ2-1; D gene ambiguous. The CDR3 consists of 14 residues. Germline CDR1 SQVTM, CDR2 ANQGSEA. Between the trimmed V and J ends, which lost 2 bases and 0 bases, there was a span of 8 bases. In DNA, the CDR3 is TGCAGCGTTGAAAAACAGAGCTCCTACAATGAGCAGTTCTTC. Translated, it gives CSVEKQSSYNEQFF.

V usage is TRBV7-8 and J usage is TRBJ2-1; 14 positions agree with TRBD2. The CDR3 covers 16 residues. The ends lost 1 base at V and 7 bases at J; junction bases unmatched: 3. CDR1 and CDR2 from the germline V gene are SGHVS and FQNEAQ. For the CDR3, the DNA is TGTGCCAGCAGCTTAGGGACTAGCGGGAGGTGGAATGAGCAGTTCTTC. Protein sequence: CASSLGTSGRWNEQFF.

This chain uses TRBV9 with TRBJ2-1; unclear D gene. From germline, CDR1 is SGDLS and CDR2 YYNGEE. V lost 0 bases and J lost 3, with 10 bases in between. The CDR3 totals 15 residues. CDR3 loop: CASSVEALFYNEQFF. The CDR3 nucleotides are TGTGCCAGCAGCGTAGAAGCCCTTTTCTACAATGAGCAGTTCTTC.

The chain joins TRBV10-1 to TRBJ2-2; possibly TRBD1 for D (6 bases). V shed 2 bases and J shed 7 bases, with 8 bases lying between them. The germline gives CDR1 WNHNN, CDR2 SYGVQD (reference sequence). The CDR3 has 13 amino acids. CDR3 in amino acids: CASSEAGVGELFF. The CDR3 region has the DNA TGCGCCAGCAGTGAGGCAGGGGTCGGGGAGCTGTTTTTT.